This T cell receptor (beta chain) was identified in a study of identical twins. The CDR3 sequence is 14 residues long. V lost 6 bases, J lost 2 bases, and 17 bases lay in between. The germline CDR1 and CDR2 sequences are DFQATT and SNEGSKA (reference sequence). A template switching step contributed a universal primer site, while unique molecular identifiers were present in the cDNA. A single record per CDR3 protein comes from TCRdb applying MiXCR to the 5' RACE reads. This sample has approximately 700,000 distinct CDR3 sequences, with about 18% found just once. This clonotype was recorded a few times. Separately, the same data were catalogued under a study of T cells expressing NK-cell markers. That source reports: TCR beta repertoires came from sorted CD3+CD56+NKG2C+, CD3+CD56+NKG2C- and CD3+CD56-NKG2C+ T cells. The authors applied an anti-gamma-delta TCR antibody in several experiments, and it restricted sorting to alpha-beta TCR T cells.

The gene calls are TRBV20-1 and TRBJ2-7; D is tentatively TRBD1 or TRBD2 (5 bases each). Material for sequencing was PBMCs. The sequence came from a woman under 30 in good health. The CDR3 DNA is TGCAGTGCCACCGGGGAGAGGGGAACCTACGAGCAGTACTTC. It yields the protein CSATGERGTYEQYF.